The next 29 T cell receptor beta chains were all read from a single sample in a study of T-cell reconstitution after alpha-beta-depleted transplantation in children. This sample's TCRbeta library carried unique molecular identifier barcodes. TCRdb reprocessed the PCR reads with MiXCR, giving one entry per CDR3 protein. The profile shows some 250,000 distinct CDR3 sequences, around 12% of them singletons. This specimen was PBMCs from the stem cell graft donor, taken from the stem cell graft. All receptors come from a human donor who donated a stem cell graft to a child with acute lymphoblastic leukemia.

This clonotype was recorded at least ten times. The gene calls are TRBV18 and TRBJ1-1, with D unresolved. Trimming left V 4 bases short and J 3 bases short, with 9 bases between. CDR3 length: 13 residues. Germline CDR1 is KGHSH and CDR2 is LQKENI. The CDR3 region is CASSRRPDTEAFF. The CDR3 DNA is TGTGCCAGCTCACGCCGGCCCGACACTGAAGCTTTCTTT.

This clonotype was counted at least ten times. V usage is TRBV6-1 and J usage is TRBJ2-1, with TRBD1 matching 8 bases. The CDR3 contains 15 residues. Germline CDR1 reads MNHNS; CDR2 reads SASEGT. Trimming cost V 6 bases and J 6 bases; bases outside gene matches: 10. The CDR3 DNA reads TGTGCCAGCAGGGGGGACAGGTCGCCGCCCAATGAGCAGTTCTTC. Translating it yields CASRGDRSPPNEQFF.

This clonotype has a count of ten or more. The V and J genes are TRBV4-3 and TRBJ2-4, with 9 bases fitting TRBD1. J was trimmed by 7 bases and V by 4 bases; bases with no gene match: 5. Germline CDR1 LGHNA, CDR2 YSLEER. This CDR3 has 14 amino acids. The CDR3 DNA reads TGCGCCAGCAGCCCTGGGACAGGGCCTAACATTCAGTACTTC. This sequence encodes CASSPGTGPNIQYF.

A word on this clonotype: This sequence may be a read error, since a much larger clone differs from it by one base. DNA for the CDR3: TGTGCCAGCAGCTTCGGAATGACAGGGGCAACTGGGGCCAACGGCCTGACTTTC. Amino acid sequence: CASSFGMTGATGANGLTF. The chain recombines TRBV5-6 with TRBJ2-6, with 8 nucleotides matching TRBD1. The germline V gene encodes CDR1 SGHDT and CDR2 YYEEEE. The CDR3 totals 18 residues.

This clonotype was counted at least ten times. The V call is TRBV5-1, the J call TRBJ1-6; D gene ambiguous. Germline-derived CDR1 and CDR2 are SGHRS and YFSETQ. The CDR3 consists of 18 residues. Trimming stripped 4 bases from V and 0 bases from J, with 17 bases between. Here the CDR3 DNA reads TGCGCCAGCAGCACTCAGGTGCAGTGCGTCTCCTATAATTCACCCCTCCACTTT. Protein product: CASSTQVQCVSYNSPLHF.

The chain carries TRBV19 and TRBJ2-3, with D perhaps TRBD2 (5 bases). The ends were cut back, 6 bases at V and 0 bases at J, with 16 bases in the middle. This CDR3 contains 16 residues. Looked up from germline, CDR1 is LNHDA and CDR2 is SQIVND (reference sequence). The CDR3 loop is CASRISSETSTDTQYF. The CDR3 region has the DNA TGTGCCAGTAGGATTAGTAGCGAAACTAGCACAGATACGCAGTATTTT. The entire variable domain, with the rest obtained from reference TRBV19 and TRBJ2-3, is as follows: DGGITQSPKYLFRKEGQNVTLSCEQNLNHDAMYWYRQDPGQGLRLIYYSQIVNDFQKGDIAEGYSVSREKKESFPLTVTSAQKNPTAFYLCASRISSETSTDTQYFGPGTRLTVL.

This rearrangement joins TRBV5-4 to TRBJ1-5; D call uncertain. CDR1 and CDR2 from the germline V gene are SGHNT and YYREEE (reference sequence). The V and J ends lost 2 bases and 7 bases respectively, with 7 bases between them. There are 12 residues in the CDR3. This chain's CDR3 is CASSLIGQPQHF. The DNA for the CDR3 is TGTGCCAGCAGCTTAATAGGCCAGCCCCAGCATTTT.

The chain couples TRBV2 to TRBJ2-7; unclear D gene. Trimming took off 7 bases at V and 5 bases at J, with 18 bases between the two ends. This CDR3 has 14 amino acids. CDR1 is SNHLY and CDR2 is FYNNEI in the germline V gene. This chain's CDR3 is CASTTQQVPDEQYF. CDR3 bases: TGTGCCAGCACCACCCAGCAAGTTCCGGACGAGCAGTACTTC.

The chain links TRBV7-2 to TRBJ1-6; D might be TRBD1 (6 bases). The CDR3 has 15 amino acids. V was trimmed by 3 bases and J by 5 bases, leaving 11 bases between them. Per germline, CDR1 SGHTA and CDR2 FQGNSA. CDR3 nucleotides: TGTGCCAGCAGCTTTAAAAGGGGGAATAATTCACCCCTCCACTTT. Amino acids: CASSFKRGNNSPLHF. Using reference TRBV7-2 and TRBJ1-6 for the parts outside the CDR3, the full variable domain is GAGVSQSPSNKVTEKGKDVELRCDPISGHTALYWYRQSLGQGLEFLIYFQGNSAPDKSGLPSDRFSAERTGGSVSTLTIQRTQQEDSAVYLCASSFKRGNNSPLHFGNGTRLTVT.

This clonotype was seen many times. The V gene is TRBV5-4, the J gene TRBJ1-2, with TRBD1 matching 7 bases. The CDR3 is made up of 14 amino acids. Per germline, CDR1 SGHNT and CDR2 YYREEE (reference sequence). After removal of 4 bases from V and 2 bases from J, the junction contained 5 bases not matched to a gene. The CDR3 nucleotides are TGTGCCAGCAGCGTGACAGGGACGAACTATGGCTACACCTTC. It yields the protein CASSVTGTNYGYTF.

This clonotype was counted between two and nine times. CDR3 protein: CASSRYMTSLSSEQFF. CDR3 in DNA: TGTGCCAGCAGTCGGTACATGACTAGCCTCTCGAGTGAGCAGTTCTTC. The gene calls are TRBV12-3 or TRBV12-4 and TRBJ2-1; 7 bases align to TRBD2. The CDR3 contains 16 residues. The ends lost 5 bases at V and 9 bases at J; junction bases unmatched: 16.

Many counts were recorded for this clonotype. The chain joins TRBV6-2 or TRBV6-3 to TRBJ2-7; 7 bases are a match to TRBD1. The V and J ends lost 4 bases and 2 bases, in that order; junction bases with no gene match: 11. CDR3 length: 16 residues. Germline assignment: CDR1 MNHEY and CDR2 SVGEGT. CDR3 coding DNA: TGTGCCAGCAGTTTCACCACGGGACAGACGACCTACGAGCAGTACTTC. Its protein product is CASSFTTGQTTYEQYF.

This clonotype was seen repeatedly, ten times or more. The chain recombines TRBV20-1 with TRBJ2-1; perhaps D is TRBD1 or TRBD2 (5 bases each). Germline loops: CDR1 DFQATT, CDR2 SNEGSKA (reference sequence). CDR3 length equals 16 residues. V lost 4 bases, J lost 3 bases, and 19 bases lay in between. The CDR3 loop is CSATRTSGPRYNEQFF. As DNA, the CDR3 is TGCAGTGCTACCCGTACATCGGGGCCCCGCTACAATGAGCAGTTCTTC.

This clonotype was seen at least ten times. V gene TRBV29-1 combines with J gene TRBJ2-7; unclear D gene. The V and J ends lost 7 bases and 5 bases respectively, with 18 bases between them. Looked up from germline, CDR1 is SQVTM and CDR2 is ANQGSEA. The CDR3 length is 13 residues. In DNA, the CDR3 is TGCAGCGCGACTTCCAATCGGGCCGACGAGCAGTACTTC. Translating gives CSATSNRADEQYF.

This clonotype was detected a few times. The chain joins TRBV4-3 to TRBJ1-3; D gene unclear. Germline CDR1 is LGHNA and CDR2 is YSLEER. The CDR3 spans 17 residues. Trimming left V 0 bases short and J 2 bases short, with 14 bases between. The DNA of the CDR3 is TGCGCCAGCAGCCAAGAACCGGCCAGAAAGACTGGAAACACCATATATTTT. Its protein product is CASSQEPARKTGNTIYF.

This clonotype showed up many times. The V and J genes are TRBV4-3 and TRBJ1-5; D not certain. Germline V lookup: CDR1 LGHNA, CDR2 YSLEER. Trimming pared 0 bases from V and 3 bases from J, leaving 9 bases between. The CDR3 is 15 amino acids. The CDR3 reads CASSQDWRHNQPQHF. The DNA of the CDR3 is TGCGCCAGCAGCCAAGATTGGAGGCACAATCAGCCCCAGCATTTT.

This clonotype was detected only a few times. The chain is built from TRBV20-1 and TRBJ1-4; perhaps TRBD1 as D (5 bases). Looked up from germline, CDR1 is DFQATT and CDR2 is SNEGSKA (reference sequence). The CDR3 loop spans 12 amino acids. This CDR3 is CSMSGEDEKLFF. Written as DNA, the CDR3 is TGCAGCATGTCGGGGGAGGATGAAAAACTGTTTTTT.

This clonotype came up many times. The chain combines TRBV7-2 with TRBJ1-2; TRBD1 is a possible D gene (5 bases). The CDR3 loop spans 16 amino acids. Trimming shortened V by 0 bases and J by 4 bases, and 15 bases separated the two germline ends. Germline-derived CDR1 and CDR2 are SGHTA and FQGNSA. The CDR3 is CASSLARTPSLYGYTF. CDR3 coding DNA: TGTGCCAGCAGCTTAGCCCGGACACCTAGCCTCTATGGCTACACCTTC. The variable domain in full, with the rest retrieved from reference TRBV7-2 and TRBJ1-2, is GAGVSQSPSNKVTEKGKDVELRCDPISGHTALYWYRQSLGQGLEFLIYFQGNSAPDKSGLPSDRFSAERTGGSVSTLTIQRTQQEDSAVYLCASSLARTPSLYGYTFGSGTRLTVV.

Ten or more counts support this clonotype. Its ends do not fully match the called genes, so a read error is possible. This chain uses TRBV6-1 with TRBJ2-7; D remains unclear. The CDR3 is made up of 13 amino acids. From germline, CDR1 is MNHNS and CDR2 SASEGT. CDR3 nucleotide sequence: TGTGCCAGCAGCCGCCCGACATCCTACGCGCAGTACTTC. This encodes CASSRPTSYAQYF.

This clonotype turned up a few times. V is TRBV27 and J is TRBJ1-2; 9 bases line up with TRBD1. The V gene's germline CDR1 is MNHEY and CDR2 SMNVEV (reference sequence). There are 15 residues in the CDR3. V was clipped by 5 bases and J by 4 bases; unmatched bases: 8. Here the CDR3 reads CASSPGQGLSYGYTF. The CDR3 coding sequence is TGTGCCAGCAGTCCCGGACAGGGGCTTAGCTATGGCTACACCTTC.

This clonotype was seen many times. V and J are TRBV6-1 and TRBJ2-3; D not resolved. CDR3 length: 13 amino acids. The V end was cut by 3 bases, the J end by 0 bases, with 4 bases between. Germline values: CDR1 MNHNS, CDR2 SASEGT. The CDR3 DNA is TGTGCCAGCAGTGAGCTAAGCACAGATACGCAGTATTTT. As protein: CASSELSTDTQYF.

As regards this clonotype: This may come from a read error, since a much larger clone is one base off. CDR3 coding DNA: TGTGACAGCAGCGGCGGCTTAACAGGGGGCTTGATCGGCTACACCTTC. Its protein is CDSSGGLTGGLIGYTF. The rearrangement uses TRBV5-5 and TRBJ1-2; TRBD1 matches 9 bases. The V gene's germline CDR1 is SGHKS and CDR2 YYEKEE (reference sequence). The CDR3 consists of 16 residues.

CDR3 sequence (DNA): TGTGCCAGCAGCCCCCGGGACTATGCGAACACCGGGGAGCTGTTTTTT. This translates into CASSPRDYANTGELFF. The chain couples TRBV11-1 to TRBJ2-2, with 7 bases identical to TRBD2. V lost 5 bases to trimming and J lost 0 bases; unmatched junction nucleotides: 6. Germline V gene data show CDR1 as SGHAT and CDR2 as FQDESV (reference sequence). This CDR3 contains 16 residues. The whole variable domain, remainder taken from reference TRBV11-1 and TRBJ2-2, is EAEVAQSPRYKITEKSQAVAFWCDPISGHATLYWYRQILGQGPELLVQFQDESVVDDSQLPKDRFSAERLKGVDSTLKIQPAELGDSAMYLCASSPRDYANTGELFFGEGSRLTVL.

This clonotype has ten or more counts. The chain uses TRBV6-5 and TRBJ2-5; D ambiguous. Looked up from germline, CDR1 is MNHEY and CDR2 is SVGAGI. This CDR3 is built from 15 residues. Trimming removed 0 bases from V and 0 bases from J, with 8 bases in between. CDR3 protein: CASSYSRVNQETQYF. The CDR3 DNA reads as TGTGCCAGCAGTTACTCGAGAGTAAACCAAGAGACCCAGTACTTC.

The CDR3: CSASAMGGLETQYF. The CDR3 DNA follows: TGCAGTGCTAGCGCCATGGGAGGGCTGGAGACCCAGTACTTC. The J gene is TRBJ2-5, the V gene TRBV20-1; 7 bases fit TRBD2. The CDR3 is made up of 14 amino acids. CDR1 DFQATT and CDR2 SNEGSKA come from the germline V gene (reference sequence). J gave up 5 bases and V 3 bases, and 9 bases lay outside the gene matches.

In its sample, this clonotype was seen many times. The chain uses TRBV12-3 or TRBV12-4 and TRBJ1-2; D is ambiguous. V lost 7 bases to trimming and J lost 10 bases, with 16 bases between them. This CDR3 has 12 amino acids. The CDR3 loop reads CASTTHPSPYTF. CDR3 nucleotides: TGTGCCAGCACCACTCACCCCAGCCCCTACACCTTC.

This clonotype occurred many times. V gene TRBV6-1 combines with J gene TRBJ2-1; D is tentatively TRBD1 or TRBD2 (5 bases each). Germline-derived CDR1 and CDR2 are MNHNS and SASEGT. With 1 base removed from V and 2 bases from J, the gap between germline ends came to 9 bases. This CDR3 contains 15 residues. This CDR3 reads CASSEGGVPYNEQFF. CDR3 coding DNA: TGTGCCAGCAGTGAAGGAGGGGTACCCTACAATGAGCAGTTCTTC.

The table lists this clonotype with many counts. V usage is TRBV5-6 and J usage is TRBJ1-5; D unresolved. The CDR3 runs to 13 residues. Germline CDR1 is SGHDT and CDR2 is YYEEEE. The V gene lost 4 bases and the J gene lost 5 bases, with 10 bases spanning the gap. In DNA form, the CDR3 reads TGTGCCAGCAGCATCGGCCCCGATCAGCCCCAGCATTTT. Its protein is CASSIGPDQPQHF.

V gene TRBV6-2 or TRBV6-3 combines with J gene TRBJ2-1; 12 bases agree with TRBD2. Germline V gives CDR1 MNHEY, CDR2 SVGEGT. The J segment lost 9 bases and the V segment lost 4 bases, leaving 7 bases of the junction unmatched. The CDR3 contains 15 residues. The CDR3 region is CASSFPSGGAGEQFF. The DNA for the CDR3 is TGTGCCAGCAGTTTTCCTAGCGGGGGGGCCGGTGAGCAGTTCTTC.